This T cell receptor beta chain was captured by sequencing in a study of blood T cells in healthy people across ages. Every sample yielded at least 6 million isolated PBMCs. There are a few counts of this clonotype. Primers used in a second PCR of about 6 to 12 cycles were a sample-barcoded 5' primer and a J-beta primer mix. One entry per CDR3 protein, called by TCRdb with MiXCR from the 5' RACE reads. The sample yields almost 1 million distinct CDR3 sequences, roughly half seen once. Per germline, CDR1 MDHEN and CDR2 SYDVKM. The CDR3 runs to 16 residues. The V and J ends lost 5 bases and 7 bases respectively, with 21 bases between them.

The chain carries TRBV28 and TRBJ2-1; possibly TRBD1 or TRBD2 for D (5 bases each). The receptor comes from a woman aged 55-70 years in good health. Specimen: blood. The CDR3 is CASSPHPGPGRNEQFF. Here the CDR3 DNA reads TGTGCCAGCAGTCCACACCCCGGACCAGGGAGAAATGAGCAGTTCTTC.